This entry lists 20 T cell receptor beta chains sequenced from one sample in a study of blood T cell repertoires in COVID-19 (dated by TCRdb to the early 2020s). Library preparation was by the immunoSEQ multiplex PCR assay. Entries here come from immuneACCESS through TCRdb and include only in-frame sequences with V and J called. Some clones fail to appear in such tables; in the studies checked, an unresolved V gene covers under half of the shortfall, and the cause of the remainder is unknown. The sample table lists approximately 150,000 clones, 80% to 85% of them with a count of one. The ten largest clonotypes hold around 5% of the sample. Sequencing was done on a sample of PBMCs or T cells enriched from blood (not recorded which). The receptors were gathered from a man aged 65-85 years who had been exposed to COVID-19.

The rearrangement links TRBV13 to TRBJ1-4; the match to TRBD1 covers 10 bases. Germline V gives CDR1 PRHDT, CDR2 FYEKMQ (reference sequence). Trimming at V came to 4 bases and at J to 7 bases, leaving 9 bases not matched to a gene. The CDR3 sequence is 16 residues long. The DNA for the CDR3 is TGTGCCAGCAGCTCCCCGAGGGACAGGGGAAGTGAAAAACTGTTTTTT. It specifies CASSSPRDRGSEKLFF.

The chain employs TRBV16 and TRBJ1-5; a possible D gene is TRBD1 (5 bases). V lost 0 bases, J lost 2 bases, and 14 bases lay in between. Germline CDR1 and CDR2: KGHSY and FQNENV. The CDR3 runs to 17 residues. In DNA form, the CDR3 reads TGTGCCAGCAGCCAATCGGGCGGGGGTATGGGCAATCAGCCCCAGCATTTT. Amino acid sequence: CASSQSGGGMGNQPQHF.

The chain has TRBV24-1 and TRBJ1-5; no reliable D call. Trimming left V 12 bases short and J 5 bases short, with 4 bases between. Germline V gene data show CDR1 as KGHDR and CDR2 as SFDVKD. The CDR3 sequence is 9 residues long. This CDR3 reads CARDQPQHF. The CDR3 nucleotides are TGTGCCCGCGATCAGCCCCAGCATTTT.

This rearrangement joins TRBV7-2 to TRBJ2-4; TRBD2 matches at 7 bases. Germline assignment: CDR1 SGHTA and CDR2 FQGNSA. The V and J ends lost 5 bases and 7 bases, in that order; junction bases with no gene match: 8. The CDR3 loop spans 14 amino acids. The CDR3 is CASSRIEGGNIQYF. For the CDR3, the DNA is TGTGCCAGCAGCCGCATCGAGGGAGGGAACATTCAGTACTTC.

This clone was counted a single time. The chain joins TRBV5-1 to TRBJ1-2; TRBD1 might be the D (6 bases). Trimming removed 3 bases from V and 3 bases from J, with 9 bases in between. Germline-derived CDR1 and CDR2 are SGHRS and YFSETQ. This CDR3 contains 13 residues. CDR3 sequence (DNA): TGCGCCAGCAGCTCCGGACAGTACTATGGCTACACCTTC. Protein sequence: CASSSGQYYGYTF.

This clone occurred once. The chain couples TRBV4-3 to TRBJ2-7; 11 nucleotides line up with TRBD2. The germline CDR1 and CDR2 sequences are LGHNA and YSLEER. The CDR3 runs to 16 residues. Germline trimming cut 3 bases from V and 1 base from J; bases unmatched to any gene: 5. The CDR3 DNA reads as TGCGCCAGCAGCCAGGGTAGCGGGGGGGCTTCCTACGAGCAGTACTTC. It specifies CASSQGSGGASYEQYF.

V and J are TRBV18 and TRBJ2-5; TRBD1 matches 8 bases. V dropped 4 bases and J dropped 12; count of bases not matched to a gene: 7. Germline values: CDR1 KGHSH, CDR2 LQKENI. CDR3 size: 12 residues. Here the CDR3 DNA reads TGTGCCAGCTCACAATTACCGGGACAGGAGTACTTC. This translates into CASSQLPGQEYF.

CDR3 protein: CASSTDSYNEQFF. The CDR3 DNA sequence: TGTGCCAGCAGCACCGACAGTTACAATGAGCAGTTCTTC. V is TRBV2 and J is TRBJ2-1; D might be TRBD1 (5 bases). There are 13 residues in the CDR3. Trimming removed 6 bases at V and 4 bases at J, with 10 bases between. Germline-derived CDR1 and CDR2 are SNHLY and FYNNEI.

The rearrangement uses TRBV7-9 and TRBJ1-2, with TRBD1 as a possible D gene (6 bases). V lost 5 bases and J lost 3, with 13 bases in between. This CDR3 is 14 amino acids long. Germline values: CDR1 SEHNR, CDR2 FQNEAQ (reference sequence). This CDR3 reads CASSDDRLDYGYTF. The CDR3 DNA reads TGTGCCAGCAGCGATGACAGGCTGGACTATGGCTACACCTTC.

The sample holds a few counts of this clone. Written as DNA, the CDR3 is TGCGCCAGCAGCTTGGTAAGCGGGAGTGGCACAGATACGCAGTATTTT. Amino acid sequence: CASSLVSGSGTDTQYF. The chain joins TRBV5-1 to TRBJ2-3, with 8 bases lining up with TRBD2. Per germline, CDR1 SGHRS and CDR2 YFSETQ. The V segment lost 0 bases and the J segment 1 base; nucleotides outside the gene matches: 4. The CDR3 totals 16 residues.

Here the CDR3 reads CASSLAGYGEQFF. In DNA form, the CDR3 reads TGTGCCAGCAGCCTAGCCGGGTACGGAGAGCAGTTCTTC. The chain links TRBV6-2 or TRBV6-3 to TRBJ2-1; the D gene is possibly TRBD2 (5 bases). V was trimmed by 6 bases and J by 10 bases, leaving 16 bases between them. The CDR3 is 13 residues long. Germline V gives CDR1 MNHEY, CDR2 SVGEGT.

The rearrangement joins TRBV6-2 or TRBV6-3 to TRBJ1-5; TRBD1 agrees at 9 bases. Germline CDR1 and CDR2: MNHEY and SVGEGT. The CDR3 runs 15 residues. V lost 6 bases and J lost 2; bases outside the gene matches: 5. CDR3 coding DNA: TGTGCCAGCAGCCAGACAGGGGGTCGCAATCAGCCCCAGCATTTT. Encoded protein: CASSQTGGRNQPQHF.

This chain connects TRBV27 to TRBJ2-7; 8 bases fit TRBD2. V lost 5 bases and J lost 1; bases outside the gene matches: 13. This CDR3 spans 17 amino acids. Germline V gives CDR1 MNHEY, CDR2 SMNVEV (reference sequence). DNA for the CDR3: TGTGCCAGCAGTCTCAACAAAGCGGGAGTAGGGTCCTACGAGCAGTACTTC. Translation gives CASSLNKAGVGSYEQYF.

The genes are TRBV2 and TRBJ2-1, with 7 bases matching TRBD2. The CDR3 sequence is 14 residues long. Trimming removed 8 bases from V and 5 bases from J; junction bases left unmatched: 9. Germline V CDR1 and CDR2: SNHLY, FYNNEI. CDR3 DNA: TGTGCCAGCCGCGAGGCTAGCGGCGACAATGAGCAGTTCTTC. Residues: CASREASGDNEQFF.

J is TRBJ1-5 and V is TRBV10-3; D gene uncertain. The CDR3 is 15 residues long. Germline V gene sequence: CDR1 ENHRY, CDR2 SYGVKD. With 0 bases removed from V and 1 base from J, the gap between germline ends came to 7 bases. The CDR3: CAISESPGSNQPQHF. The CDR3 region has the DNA TGTGCCATCAGTGAGTCCCCGGGGAGCAATCAGCCCCAGCATTTT.

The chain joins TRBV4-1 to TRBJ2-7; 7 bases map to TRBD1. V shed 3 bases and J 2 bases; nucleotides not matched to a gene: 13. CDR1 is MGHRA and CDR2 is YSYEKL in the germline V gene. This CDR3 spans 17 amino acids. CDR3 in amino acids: CASSQNSPGQPAYEQYF. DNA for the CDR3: TGCGCCAGCAGCCAGAATAGCCCGGGACAGCCCGCCTACGAGCAGTACTTC.

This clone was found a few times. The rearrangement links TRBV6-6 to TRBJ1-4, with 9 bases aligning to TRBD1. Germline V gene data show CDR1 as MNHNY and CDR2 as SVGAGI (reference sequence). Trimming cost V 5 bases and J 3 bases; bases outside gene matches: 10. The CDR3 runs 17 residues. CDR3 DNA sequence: TGTGCCAGCAGTCACATCCCGGGACAGGGATCTAATGAAAAACTGTTTTTT. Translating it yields CASSHIPGQGSNEKLFF.

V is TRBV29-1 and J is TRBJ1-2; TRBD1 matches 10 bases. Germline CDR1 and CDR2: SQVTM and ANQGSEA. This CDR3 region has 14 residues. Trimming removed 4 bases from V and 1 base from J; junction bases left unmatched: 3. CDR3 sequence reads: CSVGGQGVNYGYTF. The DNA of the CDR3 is TGCAGCGTTGGTGGACAGGGGGTTAACTATGGCTACACCTTC.

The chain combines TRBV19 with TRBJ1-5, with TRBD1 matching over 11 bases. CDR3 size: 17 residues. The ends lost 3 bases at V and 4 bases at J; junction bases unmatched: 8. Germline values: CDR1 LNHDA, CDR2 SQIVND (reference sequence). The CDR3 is CASSIRPGQGVNQPQHF. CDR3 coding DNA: TGTGCCAGTAGTATCAGACCGGGACAGGGGGTGAATCAGCCCCAGCATTTT. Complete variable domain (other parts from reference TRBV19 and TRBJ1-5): DGGITQSPKYLFRKEGQNVTLSCEQNLNHDAMYWYRQDPGQGLRLIYYSQIVNDFQKGDIAEGYSVSREKKESFPLTVTSAQKNPTAFYLCASSIRPGQGVNQPQHFGDGTRLSIL.

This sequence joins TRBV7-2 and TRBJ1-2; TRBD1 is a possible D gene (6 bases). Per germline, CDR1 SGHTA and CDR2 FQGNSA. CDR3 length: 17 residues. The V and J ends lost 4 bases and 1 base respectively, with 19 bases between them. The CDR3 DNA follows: TGTGCCAGCAGCTCCCTCATGAACAGGGCAAATAACTATGGCTACACCTTC. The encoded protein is CASSSLMNRANNYGYTF.